This T cell receptor beta chain was sequenced in a study of blood T cell repertoires in COVID-19. The length of the CDR3 is 15 residues. V was pared by 0 bases and J by 2 bases, with 10 bases between. Germline CDR1 SGDLS, CDR2 YYNGEE. Authors' methods: The authors estimated nucleated cell counts from reference gene primer amplification. Clones were read by immunoSEQ multiplex PCR, and TCRdb kept only the in-frame ones, dropping some. Clone size and V and J calls were adopted from that table, with D and trimming inferred from the DNA. The table has some 180,000 clones, roughly 93% seen once. The specimen was peripheral blood. V gene TRBV9 combines with J gene TRBJ2-3, with D unclear. The source of this sequence is a man younger than 35 with COVID-19, enrolled during active disease. The CDR3 sequence: CASSVAAEHTDTQYF. The CDR3, as DNA: TGTGCCAGCAGCGTAGCGGCGGAGCACACAGATACGCAGTATTTT.